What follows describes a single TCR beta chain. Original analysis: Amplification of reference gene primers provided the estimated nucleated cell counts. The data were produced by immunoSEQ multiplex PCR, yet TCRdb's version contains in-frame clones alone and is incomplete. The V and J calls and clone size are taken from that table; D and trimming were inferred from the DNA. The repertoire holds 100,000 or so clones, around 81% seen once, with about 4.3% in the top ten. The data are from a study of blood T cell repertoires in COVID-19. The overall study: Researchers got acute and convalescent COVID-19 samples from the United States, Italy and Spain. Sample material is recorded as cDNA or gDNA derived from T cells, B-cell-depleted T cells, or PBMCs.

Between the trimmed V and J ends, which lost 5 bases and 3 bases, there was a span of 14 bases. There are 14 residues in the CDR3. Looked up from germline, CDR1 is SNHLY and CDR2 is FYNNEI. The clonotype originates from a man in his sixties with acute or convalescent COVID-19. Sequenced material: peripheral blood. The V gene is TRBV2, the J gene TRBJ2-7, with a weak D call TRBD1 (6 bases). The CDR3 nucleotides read TGTGCCAGCAGTTATGGACAGCTTAACTACGAGCAGTACTTC. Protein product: CASSYGQLNYEQYF.